This T cell receptor (beta chain) was recovered during a study of cytomegalovirus exposure and HLA in healthy donors. Points from the study as a whole: One later analysis, an examination of the 100 to 150 validation repertoires, found that first-cohort TCR clusters tended to co-occur in them. Altogether, 170 or so TCR beta chains were recorded as cytomegalovirus-associated.

This clone has only one observation. Its antigen is undetermined. Germline assignment: CDR1 SQVTM and CDR2 ANQGSEA. The CDR3 is 13 amino acids. The germline V and J ends were trimmed by 4 bases and 2 bases, with 10 bases remaining between them. Assay used: immunoSEQ multiplex PCR; TCRdb lists only in-frame clones, some missing. The data hold roughly 300,000 clones, with roughly nine tenths observed a single time. V and J are TRBV29-1 and TRBJ2-3, with no clear D. The sample consisted of PBMCs. This sequence originates from a woman in her twenties or thirties in good health and CMV-seropositive. CDR3 bases: TGCAGCGTTGGACACATGCTCACAGATACGCAGTATTTT. Its translation is CSVGHMLTDTQYF.